This note documents a single TCR beta chain sequence. This CDR3 spans 14 amino acids. Trimming at V came to 5 bases and at J to 4 bases, leaving 5 bases not matched to a gene. Germline values: CDR1 MNHEY, CDR2 SMNVEV (reference sequence). The assay was immunoSEQ multiplex PCR, and TCRdb's table has in-frame clones only and misses some. The sample gives around 690,000 clones, 90% of which show up once; roughly 36% is in the top ten. The data were taken from a study of shared clonotypes between healthy human individuals. The chain couples TRBV27 to TRBJ1-5; TRBD1 aligns across 7 bases. The sequence derives from a man between 18 and 35 years old in good health. Some clones in this sample may be carry-over from other donors' samples. Sequencing input: memory CD8+ T cells from PBMCs. As for subset: CD45RO+ cells pooled with CCR7-negative TemRA cells. The CDR3 is CASSARGSNQPQHF. CDR3 in DNA: TGTGCCAGCAGTGCCAGGGGGAGTAATCAGCCCCAGCATTTT.